A selection of T cell receptor beta chains follows, all from one sample in a study of shared clonotypes between healthy human individuals. The data were produced by immunoSEQ multiplex PCR, yet TCRdb's version contains in-frame clones alone and is incomplete. Altogether roughly 500,000 clones are present, 95% to 96% being singletons, with the ten largest covering around 0.066%. The sequencing input was naive CD4+ T cells sorted from blood. These receptors originate from a woman in her 30s in good health. CDR3s include the opening cysteine and the closing phenylalanine or tryptophan. The order of the fields is D gene, V gene, J gene, clone size, CDR3 DNA, CDR3 protein. D genes are given only for firm matches. Only part of the rows carry a size: once, few, many, or a class if the clone is expanded.

D gene: -; V gene: TRBV28; J gene: TRBJ1-2; clone size: few; CDR3 DNA: TGTGCCAGCAGCCACGACAGCCTCAGCTATGGCTACACCTTC; CDR3 protein: CASSHDSLSYGYTF
D gene: TRBD2; V gene: TRBV27; J gene: TRBJ2-7; clone size: -; CDR3 DNA: TGTGCCAGCAGTTACCTAGCGGGAGTTTCCTACGAGCAGTACTTC; CDR3 protein: CASSYLAGVSYEQYF
D gene: -; V gene: TRBV11-2; J gene: TRBJ2-5; clone size: -; CDR3 DNA: TGTGCCAGCAGCTTAGTCGGGGTAGGGCAACAAGAGACCCAGTACTTC; CDR3 protein: CASSLVGVGQQETQYF
D gene: -; V gene: TRBV15; J gene: TRBJ2-3; clone size: -; CDR3 DNA: TGTGCCACCAGCAGAGCCGTGGGACTTCTTAAGGAGCAGTATTTT; CDR3 protein: CATSRAVGLLKEQYF
D gene: TRBD2; V gene: TRBV28; J gene: TRBJ2-2; clone size: -; CDR3 DNA: TGTGCCAGCAACATCGGGACTAGCGGGGGCACCGGGGAGCTGTTTTTT; CDR3 protein: CASNIGTSGGTGELFF
D gene: -; V gene: TRBV28; J gene: TRBJ1-2; clone size: -; CDR3 DNA: TGTGCCAGCAGTTCCAACCTCCCCTCCTCACCCCACTATGGCTACACCTTC; CDR3 protein: CASSSNLPSSPHYGYTF
D gene: TRBD1; V gene: TRBV28; J gene: TRBJ2-7; clone size: -; CDR3 DNA: TGTGCCAGCAGTTTACTCCTCGGACAGGTCGCCTACGAGCAGTACTTC; CDR3 protein: CASSLLLGQVAYEQYF
D gene: -; V gene: TRBV18; J gene: TRBJ2-2; clone size: -; CDR3 DNA: TGTGCCAGCTCACCACCGTCACAGAACACCGGGGAGCTGTTTTTT; CDR3 protein: CASSPPSQNTGELFF
D gene: -; V gene: TRBV19; J gene: TRBJ2-1; clone size: -; CDR3 DNA: TGTGCCAGTAGTACAGGTACGGCGGGATTGGGGAATGAGCAGTTCTTC; CDR3 protein: CASSTGTAGLGNEQFF
D gene: -; V gene: TRBV27; J gene: TRBJ2-3; clone size: -; CDR3 DNA: TGTGCCAGCAGGAGTGGGCCAGATACGCAGTATTTT; CDR3 protein: CASRSGPDTQYF
D gene: -; V gene: TRBV14; J gene: TRBJ2-5; clone size: -; CDR3 DNA: TGTGCCAGCAGCCAATCTCAAGAGACCCAGTACTTC; CDR3 protein: CASSQSQETQYF
D gene: TRBD1; V gene: TRBV30; J gene: TRBJ1-5; clone size: -; CDR3 DNA: TGTGCCTGGGAACCCCGGGACAGGGTAAATCAGCCCCAGCATTTT; CDR3 protein: CAWEPRDRVNQPQHF
D gene: TRBD2; V gene: TRBV7-9; J gene: TRBJ2-1; clone size: -; CDR3 DNA: TGTGCCAGCAGCAGAAGCACTAGCGGGAGAGCCAATGAGCAGTTCTTC; CDR3 protein: CASSRSTSGRANEQFF
D gene: TRBD2; V gene: TRBV10-3; J gene: TRBJ2-7; clone size: -; CDR3 DNA: TGTGCCATCAGTGAGGGGGGGACTAGCGGCTCCTACGAGCAGTACTTC; CDR3 protein: CAISEGGTSGSYEQYF
D gene: -; V gene: TRBV4-1; J gene: TRBJ1-4; clone size: -; CDR3 DNA: TGCGCCAGCAGCCCTACAGGGCTGGGAAATGAAAAACTGTTTTTT; CDR3 protein: CASSPTGLGNEKLFF
D gene: -; V gene: TRBV19; J gene: TRBJ2-3; clone size: once; CDR3 DNA: TGTGCCAGTAAGGGACAAGGCACAGATACGCAGTATTTT; CDR3 protein: CASKGQGTDTQYF
D gene: TRBD1; V gene: TRBV5-1; J gene: TRBJ2-7; clone size: -; CDR3 DNA: TGCGCCAGCAGCACACGACAGGGGAGCTCCTACGAGCAGTACTTC; CDR3 protein: CASSTRQGSSYEQYF
D gene: -; V gene: TRBV28; J gene: TRBJ2-7; clone size: -; CDR3 DNA: TGTGCCAGCAGTTTTGCCCCTGCGGGGCGGAATTCCTACGAGCAGTACTTC; CDR3 protein: CASSFAPAGRNSYEQYF
D gene: -; V gene: TRBV7-2; J gene: TRBJ1-1; clone size: -; CDR3 DNA: TGTGCCAGCAGCCCACGACTCAGATCCGGAGCTTTCTTT; CDR3 protein: CASSPRLRSGAFF
D gene: -; V gene: TRBV5-4; J gene: TRBJ2-5; clone size: -; CDR3 DNA: TGTGCCAGCAGTTGGGGCCAAGAGACCCAGTACTTC; CDR3 protein: CASSWGQETQYF
D gene: -; V gene: TRBV28; J gene: TRBJ1-2; clone size: once; CDR3 DNA: TGTGCCAGCAGTTCTAAGAGCTATGGCTACACCTTC; CDR3 protein: CASSSKSYGYTF
D gene: -; V gene: TRBV7-2; J gene: TRBJ2-2; clone size: -; CDR3 DNA: TGTGCCAGCAGCTTAGCCGGAGGGGCGCAGACCGGGGAGCTGTTTTTT; CDR3 protein: CASSLAGGAQTGELFF
D gene: TRBD1; V gene: TRBV18; J gene: TRBJ1-2; clone size: -; CDR3 DNA: TGTGCCAGCTCACACCTCCCGGGACAGGGTGGCGACTATGGCTACACCTTC; CDR3 protein: CASSHLPGQGGDYGYTF
D gene: TRBD2; V gene: TRBV28; J gene: TRBJ2-7; clone size: -; CDR3 DNA: TGTGCCAGCAGGACGCCGGGACTAGCGGGAGGGACCACCCCCTGGGAGCAGTACTTC; CDR3 protein: CASRTPGLAGGTTPWEQYF
D gene: -; V gene: TRBV20-1; J gene: TRBJ2-1; clone size: once; CDR3 DNA: TGCAGTGCTAGCGGACACAATGAGCAGTTCTTC; CDR3 protein: CSASGHNEQFF
D gene: -; V gene: TRBV2; J gene: TRBJ2-7; clone size: once; CDR3 DNA: TGTGCCATCGCAAACTTCTACGAGCAGTACTTC; CDR3 protein: CAIANFYEQYF
D gene: TRBD2; V gene: TRBV10-1; J gene: TRBJ2-3; clone size: -; CDR3 DNA: TGCGCCAGCAGTGGTAGCGGGAGAGTAGATACGCAGTATTTT; CDR3 protein: CASSGSGRVDTQYF
D gene: -; V gene: TRBV7-9; J gene: TRBJ1-5; clone size: -; CDR3 DNA: TGTGCCAGCAGCTTAGGGAACAGGGAGGGGGGGCCCCAGCATTTT; CDR3 protein: CASSLGNREGGPQHF
D gene: -; V gene: TRBV19; J gene: TRBJ2-7; clone size: -; CDR3 DNA: TGTGCCAGTAGTATCCGAGGGATTTACCCCGAGCAGTACTTC; CDR3 protein: CASSIRGIYPEQYF
D gene: TRBD2; V gene: TRBV2; J gene: TRBJ2-5; clone size: -; CDR3 DNA: TGTGCCAGCAGTGGGCAGACTAGCGGAAGCCAGAAGACCCAGTACTTC; CDR3 protein: CASSGQTSGSQKTQYF
D gene: -; V gene: TRBV28; J gene: TRBJ2-5; clone size: -; CDR3 DNA: TGTGCCAGCAGTTTTCCCCGTATAGGCCATCTCCAAGAGACCCAGTACTTC; CDR3 protein: CASSFPRIGHLQETQYF
D gene: -; V gene: TRBV2; J gene: TRBJ2-2; clone size: -; CDR3 DNA: TGTGCCAGCAGGACACACGGCACCGGGGAGCTGTTTTTT; CDR3 protein: CASRTHGTGELFF
D gene: -; V gene: TRBV7-9; J gene: TRBJ1-4; clone size: -; CDR3 DNA: TGTGCCAGCAGCTTAGTGGATGCAACTAATGAAAAACTGTTTTTT; CDR3 protein: CASSLVDATNEKLFF
D gene: -; V gene: TRBV19; J gene: TRBJ2-7; clone size: -; CDR3 DNA: TGTGCCAGTACCGACGACAGGCCCGGCGAGCAGTACTTC; CDR3 protein: CASTDDRPGEQYF
D gene: TRBD2; V gene: TRBV27; J gene: TRBJ2-1; clone size: once; CDR3 DNA: TGTGCCAGCATTCGCAGCGGGGGCATCGAGCAGTTCTTC; CDR3 protein: CASIRSGGIEQFF
D gene: TRBD2; V gene: TRBV9; J gene: TRBJ2-7; clone size: -; CDR3 DNA: TGTGCCAGCAGCGTCAGCGGGAGTCCTGGCGAGCAGTACTTC; CDR3 protein: CASSVSGSPGEQYF
D gene: TRBD1; V gene: TRBV30; J gene: TRBJ1-2; clone size: once; CDR3 DNA: TGTGCCTGGCAGGAACAGGGGCAAGGCTACACCTTC; CDR3 protein: CAWQEQGQGYTF
D gene: TRBD2; V gene: TRBV27; J gene: TRBJ2-3; clone size: -; CDR3 DNA: TGTGCCAGCTCACTAGCGGGAGTGGTTGATACGCAGTATTTT; CDR3 protein: CASSLAGVVDTQYF
D gene: -; V gene: TRBV5-4; J gene: TRBJ2-5; clone size: -; CDR3 DNA: TGTGCCAGCAGCTTGGAGGCGGTTAGTCCTAAGCAGTACTTC; CDR3 protein: CASSLEAVSPKQYF
D gene: -; V gene: TRBV27; J gene: TRBJ2-6; clone size: -; CDR3 DNA: TGTGCCAGCAGCTTACACGGCTCTGGGGCCAACGTCCTGACTTTC; CDR3 protein: CASSLHGSGANVLTF
D gene: -; V gene: TRBV19; J gene: TRBJ1-1; clone size: -; CDR3 DNA: TGTGCCAGTAGTATGCAGGAAATGAACACTGAAGCTTTCTTT; CDR3 protein: CASSMQEMNTEAFF
D gene: TRBD2; V gene: TRBV11-2; J gene: TRBJ2-7; clone size: -; CDR3 DNA: TGTGCCAGCAGCTTAGTGGGGACTAGCGGGGGGGCCTACGAGCAGTACTTC; CDR3 protein: CASSLVGTSGGAYEQYF
D gene: -; V gene: TRBV7-9; J gene: TRBJ1-2; clone size: -; CDR3 DNA: TGTGCCAGCAGCTTAGGGCGCCTCTATGGCTACACCTTC; CDR3 protein: CASSLGRLYGYTF
D gene: TRBD2; V gene: TRBV27; J gene: TRBJ2-2; clone size: -; CDR3 DNA: TGTGCCAGCAGTTTTAGGGGGCTAGCGGGAGGGCCGACCGGGGAGCTGTTTTTT; CDR3 protein: CASSFRGLAGGPTGELFF
D gene: -; V gene: TRBV5-1; J gene: TRBJ2-3; clone size: -; CDR3 DNA: TGCGCCAGCAGCAGGGATCTACAGGGTACGATTCCAGATACGCAGTATTTT; CDR3 protein: CASSRDLQGTIPDTQYF
D gene: TRBD2; V gene: TRBV6-5; J gene: TRBJ2-7; clone size: -; CDR3 DNA: TGTGCCAGCAAAAGGGAGTCGGCGGGAGGCTACGAGCAGTACTTC; CDR3 protein: CASKRESAGGYEQYF
D gene: TRBD2; V gene: TRBV28; J gene: TRBJ2-3; clone size: -; CDR3 DNA: TGTGCCAGCAGTTGGACTAGCGGGAGTTTAACAGATACGCAGTATTTT; CDR3 protein: CASSWTSGSLTDTQYF
D gene: TRBD1; V gene: TRBV10-3; J gene: TRBJ1-1; clone size: -; CDR3 DNA: TGTGCCATCCCGGGACAGGGGAGGATGAACACTGAAGCTTTCTTT; CDR3 protein: CAIPGQGRMNTEAFF
D gene: -; V gene: TRBV2; J gene: TRBJ2-2; clone size: -; CDR3 DNA: TGTGCCAGCAGTGATACCGGTCACACCAACACCGGGGAGCTGTTTTTT; CDR3 protein: CASSDTGHTNTGELFF
D gene: -; V gene: TRBV6-5; J gene: TRBJ1-1; clone size: -; CDR3 DNA: TGTGCCAGCAGTTTCGACGGGAACACTGAAGCTTTCTTT; CDR3 protein: CASSFDGNTEAFF
D gene: TRBD1; V gene: TRBV5-6; J gene: TRBJ2-7; clone size: -; CDR3 DNA: TGTGCCAGCAGTGGGCGGGGCAGGGGGCCCGAGCAGTACTTC; CDR3 protein: CASSGRGRGPEQYF
D gene: -; V gene: TRBV19; J gene: TRBJ1-5; clone size: -; CDR3 DNA: TGTGCCAGTAGTATTGGGGGAAATCAGCCCCAGCATTTT; CDR3 protein: CASSIGGNQPQHF
D gene: TRBD2; V gene: TRBV7-2; J gene: TRBJ2-4; clone size: -; CDR3 DNA: TGTGCCAGCAGCTTAGCCGGTAGCGGGACGTTAGCCAAAAACATTCAGTACTTC; CDR3 protein: CASSLAGSGTLAKNIQYF
D gene: TRBD2; V gene: TRBV25-1; J gene: TRBJ2-2; clone size: -; CDR3 DNA: TGTGCCAGCAGTGAATACGGGAGGGCGAACACCGGGGAGCTGTTTTTT; CDR3 protein: CASSEYGRANTGELFF
D gene: TRBD1; V gene: TRBV5-7; J gene: TRBJ1-5; clone size: -; CDR3 DNA: TGTGCCAGCAGAAGACAGGGAACCTATAGCAATCAGCCCCAGCATTTT; CDR3 protein: CASRRQGTYSNQPQHF
D gene: -; V gene: TRBV7-9; J gene: TRBJ2-7; clone size: once; CDR3 DNA: TGTGCCAGCAGCTTACGGGTCGACGAGCAGTACTTC; CDR3 protein: CASSLRVDEQYF
D gene: TRBD1; V gene: TRBV7-9; J gene: TRBJ2-3; clone size: -; CDR3 DNA: TGTGCCAGCAGCTTAGACAGGGGGAATACGCAGTATTTT; CDR3 protein: CASSLDRGNTQYF
D gene: -; V gene: TRBV2; J gene: TRBJ2-3; clone size: -; CDR3 DNA: TGTGCCACCCGGACCCACACAGATACGCAGTATTTT; CDR3 protein: CATRTHTDTQYF
D gene: TRBD2; V gene: TRBV11-3; J gene: TRBJ2-1; clone size: -; CDR3 DNA: TGTGCCAGCAGCTTAGATCTCCCCATAGCGGGAGGGATCAATGAGCAGTTCTTC; CDR3 protein: CASSLDLPIAGGINEQFF